This TCR beta chain was sequenced during a study of blood T cell repertoires in COVID-19. Here immunoSEQ multiplex PCR was the method, and the copy in TCRdb shows in-frame clones only, minus some. This table has about 270,000 clones, approximately 87% appearing once. Germline lookup yields CDR1 SGDLS and CDR2 YYNGEE. This CDR3 contains 14 residues. The V gene lost 4 bases and the J gene lost 2 bases, with 9 bases spanning the gap. Seattle patient enrollment occurred during active infection, with longitudinal follow-up thereafter. Sequencing used peripheral blood. The chain joins TRBV9 to TRBJ2-2, with D unclear. The origin of this receptor is a woman under 40 with COVID-19, enrolled during active disease. CDR3 amino acids: CASSPRSNTGELFF. CDR3 nucleotides: TGTGCCAGCAGCCCCCGGTCCAACACCGGGGAGCTGTTTTTT. The full variable domain, its missing parts supplied by reference TRBV9 and TRBJ2-2, is DSGVTQTPKHLITATGQRVTLRCSPRSGDLSVYWYQQSLDQGLQFLIQYYNGEERAKGNILERFSAQQFPDLHSELNLSSLELGDSALYFCASSPRSNTGELFFGEGSRLTVL.